Listed here are 23 T cell receptor beta chains from one sample, sequenced in a study of response to subunit inactivated influenza vaccine. MiXCR was run by TCRdb on the RT-PCR reads, yielding one entry per CDR3 protein. The data hold some 480,000 distinct CDR3 sequences, with approximately 9.9% observed a single time. This specimen consisted of PBMCs from blood, obtained 35 to 45 days after vaccination. Receptors originate from a man aged 50 to 59 who received an inactivated influenza vaccine.

This clonotype has a handful of counts. The gene calls are TRBV7-2 and TRBJ1-5, with unresolved D. V gave up 1 base and J gave up 9 bases, with 13 bases separating them. This CDR3 has 14 residues. Germline V lookup: CDR1 SGHTA, CDR2 FQGNSA. The CDR3 DNA follows: TGTGCCAGCAGCTTAGGAGAGGCCGGTGGGCCCCAGCATTTT. It yields the protein CASSLGEAGGPQHF.

For this clonotype: This may come from a read error, since a much larger clone is one base off. The DNA of the CDR3 is TGCAGCGTCGTCCTTTCTACTAGCACAGATACGCAGTATTTT. It is translated as CSVVLSTSTDTQYF. The gene calls are TRBV29-1 and TRBJ2-3, with D uncertain. CDR1 and CDR2 from the germline V gene are SQVTM and ANQGSEA. V shed 6 bases and J shed 0 bases, with 13 bases lying between them. CDR3 length: 14 residues.

This clonotype occurred many times. The chain uses TRBV12-3 or TRBV12-4 and TRBJ1-1; no reliable D call. The CDR3 loop spans 15 amino acids. V was pared by 2 bases and J by 1 base, with 11 bases between. CDR3 residues: CASSLTQVTNTEAFF. DNA of the CDR3: TGTGCCAGCAGTTTAACCCAGGTCACGAACACTGAAGCTTTCTTT.

This clonotype was counted a few times. The chain recombines TRBV18 with TRBJ2-3; TRBD2 matches 8 bases. The V gene's germline CDR1 is KGHSH and CDR2 LQKENI. V lost 0 bases and J lost 3; bases outside the gene matches: 5. The CDR3 has 16 residues. CDR3 amino acids: CASSPPVGLETDTQYF. The CDR3, as DNA: TGTGCCAGCTCACCACCGGTGGGACTAGAAACAGATACGCAGTATTTT. The variable domain in full, completed from reference TRBV18 and TRBJ2-3, reads NAGVMQNPRHLVRRRGQEARLRCSPMKGHSHVYWYRQLPEEGLKFMVYLQKENIIDESGMPKERFSAEFPKEGPSILRIQQVVRGDSAAYFCASSPPVGLETDTQYFGPGTRLTVL.

This clonotype was found a few times. This chain links TRBV15 with TRBJ2-5; TRBD2 might be the D (6 bases). Trimming removed 1 base from V and 1 base from J, with 13 bases in between. Per germline, CDR1 LNHNV and CDR2 YYDKDF (reference sequence). The CDR3 spans 16 residues. As DNA, the CDR3 is TGTGCCACCAGCAGAGGTTCAGCGGGCCTCCAAGAGACCCAGTACTTC. This gives the protein CATSRGSAGLQETQYF.

This clonotype was detected many times. This sequence joins TRBV28 and TRBJ2-7; D is possibly TRBD2 (7 bases). The CDR3 extends over 14 amino acids. Trimming took off 4 bases at V and 2 bases at J, with 12 bases between the two ends. Germline V gene sequence: CDR1 MDHEN, CDR2 SYDVKM. The CDR3 DNA is TGTGCCAGCAGTTCCTTAGGGGGGGCCTACGAGCAGTACTTC. It codes for CASSSLGGAYEQYF.

This sequence joins TRBV10-3 and TRBJ2-6; 12 nucleotides match TRBD1. The CDR3 extends over 15 amino acids. Trimming removed 11 bases from V and 3 bases from J; junction bases left unmatched: 5. Looked up from germline, CDR1 is ENHRY and CDR2 is SYGVKD. The CDR3: CAAGQGAGGANVLTF. CDR3 nucleotides: TGTGCCGCGGGACAGGGGGCTGGTGGGGCCAACGTCCTGACTTTC.

The sample holds a few counts of this clonotype. The chain has TRBV9 and TRBJ2-3; D is unresolved. Germline values: CDR1 SGDLS, CDR2 YYNGEE. The CDR3 is made up of 15 amino acids. Trimming removed 1 base from V and 0 bases from J, with 9 bases in between. CDR3 DNA sequence: TGTGCCAGCAGCGTACAGTCATCTAGCACAGATACGCAGTATTTT. Its translation: CASSVQSSSTDTQYF.

V is TRBV6-1 and J is TRBJ2-7; D uncertain. The V and J ends lost 5 bases and 6 bases respectively, with 17 bases between them. This CDR3 contains 14 residues. Germline lookup yields CDR1 MNHNS and CDR2 SASEGT. The CDR3 DNA reads TGTGCCAGCAGTAATACCGGCCCTACTCGCGAGCAGTACTTC. It encodes CASSNTGPTREQYF.

The chain is built from TRBV4-3 and TRBJ2-2, with TRBD2 identical over 9 bases. The CDR3 contains 17 residues. V gave up 0 bases and J gave up 2 bases; unmatched junction bases: 4. Germline values: CDR1 LGHNA, CDR2 YSLEER. CDR3 loop: CASSQDRGGANTGELFF. The DNA of the CDR3 is TGCGCCAGCAGCCAAGATCGCGGGGGGGCCAACACCGGGGAGCTGTTTTTT.

V gene TRBV20-1 combines with J gene TRBJ2-1; possible D gene TRBD2, 6 bases. The germline V and J ends were trimmed by 3 bases and 2 bases, with 11 bases remaining between them. CDR1 DFQATT and CDR2 SNEGSKA come from the germline V gene (reference sequence). The CDR3 runs 14 residues. CDR3: CSASKRAAYNEQFF. The CDR3 region has the DNA TGCAGTGCTAGTAAGCGGGCAGCCTACAATGAGCAGTTCTTC.

The chain combines TRBV29-1 with TRBJ2-7; D is uncertain. The germline gives CDR1 SQVTM, CDR2 ANQGSEA. V dropped 5 bases and J dropped 0 bases, with 11 bases sitting between them. CDR3 length: 13 residues. The CDR3 reads CSVPALHSYEQYF. CDR3 coding DNA: TGCAGCGTTCCCGCTCTCCACTCCTACGAGCAGTACTTC.

Many counts were recorded for this clonotype. V is TRBV12-3 or TRBV12-4 and J is TRBJ1-1; no clear D. The CDR3 has 14 residues. V was shortened by 1 base and J by 0 bases, with 6 bases between the two germline ends. CDR3 region: CASSLEWVNTEAFF. The DNA of the CDR3 is TGTGCCAGCAGTTTAGAATGGGTGAACACTGAAGCTTTCTTT.

This clonotype was seen a handful of times. The chain joins TRBV5-1 to TRBJ2-2; D uncertain. Trimming stripped 4 bases from V and 3 bases from J, with 13 bases between. In germline, CDR1 is SGHRS, CDR2 YFSETQ. The CDR3 is made up of 15 amino acids. The CDR3 sequence is CASSRGSLYTGELFF. CDR3 nucleotides: TGCGCCAGCAGCCGTGGATCCCTGTACACCGGGGAGCTGTTTTTT.

This clonotype was found a few times. The chain uses TRBV28 and TRBJ1-2; 7 bases match TRBD1. The trim removed 4 bases at V and 4 bases at J, leaving 9 bases unmatched. From germline, CDR1 is MDHEN and CDR2 SYDVKM. The CDR3 contains 15 residues. For the CDR3, the DNA is TGTGCCAGCAGTTGGGGAGACAGGGACGCCTATGGCTACACCTTC. Translating it yields CASSWGDRDAYGYTF.

This clonotype was found a few times. The chain uses TRBV28 and TRBJ2-1; 10 bases are a match to TRBD2. After removal of 3 bases from V and 1 base from J, the junction contained 6 bases not matched to a gene. Per the germline V gene, CDR1 is MDHEN and CDR2 is SYDVKM. This CDR3 is 17 amino acids long. CDR3 in amino acids: CASSLASGGPSYNEQFF. The DNA for the CDR3 is TGTGCCAGCAGTTTGGCTAGCGGGGGTCCTTCCTACAATGAGCAGTTCTTC.

This clonotype was seen more than once but under ten times. V usage is TRBV29-1 and J usage is TRBJ2-1, with TRBD1 matching over 7 bases. CDR3 size: 14 residues. Germline V gene lookup returns CDR1 SQVTM and CDR2 ANQGSEA. V trimming: 6 bases; J trimming: 5 bases; junction bases outside the gene matches: 10. CDR3 region: CSVRQGGKNNEQFF. CDR3 sequence (DNA): TGCAGCGTCAGACAGGGTGGGAAAAACAATGAGCAGTTCTTC.

The chain recombines TRBV6-6 with TRBJ1-1; no reliable D call. The CDR3 is 12 amino acids. V lost 8 bases and J lost 2, with 9 bases in between. CDR1 is MNHNY, CDR2 SVGAGI, per germline (reference sequence). CDR3 DNA sequence: TGTGCCAGCTGGGAAGGAAACACTGAAGCTTTCTTT. Protein sequence: CASWEGNTEAFF.

As to this clonotype: It may be a read error: a sequence one base away is much more abundant. CDR3 in amino acids: CASSQGGMYQETQYF. The DNA of the CDR3 is TGCGCCAGCAGCCAAGGTGGGATGTACCAAGAGACCCAGTACTTC. The V and J genes are TRBV4-1 and TRBJ2-5; D is unresolved. V was clipped by 1 base and J by 0 bases, with 9 bases between them. The germline CDR1 and CDR2 sequences are MGHRA and YSYEKL. This CDR3 region has 15 residues.

The chain carries TRBV20-1 and TRBJ2-5; no definite D call. V was shortened by 1 base and J by 0 bases, with 9 bases between the two germline ends. CDR1 DFQATT and CDR2 SNEGSKA come from the germline V gene (reference sequence). This CDR3 has 14 residues. The CDR3 DNA follows: TGCAGTGCTAGAGTAGTGGGGAACCAAGAGACCCAGTACTTC. Encoded protein: CSARVVGNQETQYF.

This clonotype was seen repeatedly, ten times or more. The CDR3 is CASSLSLGGGGTYEQYF. The CDR3 nucleotides are TGTGCCAGCAGCTTATCATTGGGCGGGGGGGGAACCTACGAGCAGTACTTC. The V gene is TRBV7-2, the J gene TRBJ2-7, with 9 positions matching TRBD2. Germline CDR1 reads SGHTA; CDR2 reads FQGNSA. This CDR3 is built from 17 residues. Trimming removed 2 bases from V and 2 bases from J; junction bases left unmatched: 10.

The rearrangement uses TRBV5-1 and TRBJ2-5, with a tentative D call TRBD2 (5 bases). CDR3 length: 12 amino acids. The V and J ends lost 4 bases and 4 bases respectively, with 8 bases between them. CDR1 and CDR2 from the germline V gene are SGHRS and YFSETQ. CDR3: CASSPEGETQYF. The DNA for the CDR3 is TGCGCCAGCAGCCCAGAGGGAGAGACCCAGTACTTC.

The genes are TRBV12-3 or TRBV12-4 and TRBJ1-5; 7 nucleotides align to TRBD1. The V gene end was trimmed by 6 bases and the J gene end by 6 bases; junction bases not matched to a gene: 14. This CDR3 is built from 16 residues. DNA for the CDR3: TGTGCCAGCAGCCGACAGGGCCTACCCGGCGGTCAGCCCCAGCATTTT. Translated, it gives CASSRQGLPGGQPQHF.